This entry lists 32 T cell receptor beta chains sequenced from one sample in a study of OX40 agonist ivuxolimab in advanced cancers. Profiled with immunoSEQ multiplex PCR; TCRdb holds only in-frame clones, not every one. The data hold around 66,000 clones, with just over 85% observed a single time. Sequencing used CD4+ or CD8+ T cells sorted from blood, obtained in a trial of the OX40 agonist ivuxolimab. The receptors shown here come from an adult with an advanced solid tumor such as melanoma, head and neck, liver or kidney cancer.

The chain couples TRBV4-1 to TRBJ2-1; 8 bases fit TRBD2. The junction had 19 bases not matched to a gene; V was cut back by 2 bases and J by 10 bases. Germline V gene data show CDR1 as MGHRA and CDR2 as YSYEKL. The CDR3 is made up of 18 amino acids. CDR3 region: CASSQTLLREDRYVEQFF. The CDR3 nucleotides are TGCGCCAGCAGCCAAACCCTCCTGCGGGAGGATCGCTATGTCGAGCAGTTCTTC.

V usage is TRBV5-4 and J usage is TRBJ2-3; 10 bases align to TRBD2. The CDR3 is made up of 15 amino acids. The V segment lost 3 bases and the J segment 2 bases; nucleotides outside the gene matches: 3. Looked up from germline, CDR1 is SGHNT and CDR2 is YYREEE (reference sequence). This CDR3 reads CASSSLAGATDTQYF. CDR3 coding DNA: TGTGCCAGCAGCTCCCTAGCGGGGGCCACAGATACGCAGTATTTT.

The rearrangement links TRBV28 to TRBJ1-5, with D possibly matching TRBD1 (5 bases). V was cut by 7 bases and J by 1 base, with 11 bases left in between. CDR3 size: 14 residues. CDR1 and CDR2 from the germline V gene are MDHEN and SYDVKM. The CDR3 region is CASILGGSNQPQHF. In DNA, the CDR3 is TGTGCCAGCATCCTCGGGGGGAGCAATCAGCCCCAGCATTTT.

The chain employs TRBV19 and TRBJ2-1; the match to TRBD1 covers 9 bases. The CDR3 spans 15 residues. The germline gives CDR1 LNHDA, CDR2 SQIVND (reference sequence). The junction had 7 bases not matched to a gene; V was cut back by 4 bases and J by 6 bases. In DNA form, the CDR3 reads TGTGCCAGTAGTAAAACCGGGACAGGGCCCAATGAGCAGTTCTTC. It specifies CASSKTGTGPNEQFF.

This clone was counted a few times. The rearrangement links TRBV29-1 to TRBJ2-3; TRBD1 is a possible D gene (5 bases). The CDR3 consists of 12 residues. Germline lookup yields CDR1 SQVTM and CDR2 ANQGSEA. V was pared by 6 bases and J by 6 bases, with 13 bases between. Written as DNA, the CDR3 is TGCAGCGTCGTATTCCAGGGTGATACGCAGTATTTT. Translating gives CSVVFQGDTQYF.

The table lists this clone with a count of one. This chain connects TRBV5-1 to TRBJ2-1; 7 nucleotides agree with TRBD1. The V gene end was trimmed by 2 bases and the J gene end by 7 bases; junction bases not matched to a gene: 6. Germline V gene sequence: CDR1 SGHRS, CDR2 YFSETQ. CDR3 length: 14 amino acids. For the CDR3, the DNA is TGCGCCAGCAGCTTCCAGGGGGTCGGGAATGAGCAGTTCTTC. This sequence encodes CASSFQGVGNEQFF.

The J gene is TRBJ2-4, the V gene TRBV19, with a weak D call TRBD2 (6 bases). The V end was cut by 4 bases, the J end by 3 bases, with 13 bases between. Germline V gives CDR1 LNHDA, CDR2 SQIVND (reference sequence). The CDR3 has 15 amino acids. Written as DNA, the CDR3 is TGTGCCAGTAGTACGGAGGGGACGGGCAAAAACATTCAGTACTTC. Translating gives CASSTEGTGKNIQYF.

This chain links TRBV10-3 with TRBJ1-2; unclear D gene. This CDR3 has 14 residues. V dropped 4 bases and J dropped 8 bases, with 17 bases sitting between them. Per germline, CDR1 ENHRY and CDR2 SYGVKD. Here the CDR3 reads CAISGSRGSDGYTF. The CDR3 DNA reads as TGTGCCATCAGTGGAAGTCGAGGGTCTGACGGCTACACCTTC.

V gene TRBV20-1 combines with J gene TRBJ1-5; D unresolved. The CDR3 consists of 11 residues. Germline V lookup: CDR1 DFQATT, CDR2 SNEGSKA (reference sequence). V lost 6 bases and J 12 bases, leaving 15 bases between the germline ends. CDR3 sequence: CSANRQPNQHF. The CDR3, as DNA: TGCAGTGCCAATCGACAACCAAACCAGCATTTT.

The rearrangement joins TRBV5-6 to TRBJ2-5; 7 bases map to TRBD1. Trimming took 2 bases from V and 5 from J; bases not matched to a gene: 6. The CDR3 sequence is 14 residues long. From germline, CDR1 is SGHDT and CDR2 YYEEEE. In DNA, the CDR3 is TGTGCCAGCAGCTTCCCGGACAGGAGCGAGACCCAGTACTTC. Translating gives CASSFPDRSETQYF.

V gene TRBV5-5 combines with J gene TRBJ2-3; the D is unclear. The V end was cut by 0 bases, the J end by 5 bases, with 4 bases between. Germline CDR1 is SGHKS and CDR2 is YYEKEE (reference sequence). The CDR3 is 12 residues long. As DNA, the CDR3 is TGTGCCAGCAGCTTGGTATTAGATACGCAGTATTTT. This codes for CASSLVLDTQYF.

This clone came up once. This chain connects TRBV7-2 to TRBJ2-7, with 9 bases matching TRBD1. V dropped 2 bases and J dropped 7; count of bases not matched to a gene: 6. CDR1 and CDR2 (germline): SGHTA, FQGNSA. The CDR3 totals 14 residues. This CDR3 is CASSLYRGLGEQYF. The CDR3 nucleotides are TGTGCCAGCAGCTTATACAGGGGGCTGGGAGAGCAGTACTTC.

The chain employs TRBV5-1 and TRBJ2-2; D is ambiguous. CDR1 and CDR2 (germline): SGHRS, YFSETQ. This CDR3 is built from 14 residues. The V end was cut by 8 bases, the J end by 1 base, with 12 bases between. The CDR3 is CASQVLENTGELFF. The CDR3 coding sequence is TGCGCCAGTCAGGTGTTGGAGAACACCGGGGAGCTGTTTTTT.

The chain carries TRBV29-1 and TRBJ1-2; perhaps TRBD1 as D (6 bases). The CDR3 extends over 10 amino acids. Germline V CDR1 and CDR2: SQVTM, ANQGSEA. V lost 6 bases, J lost 6 bases, and 8 bases lay in between. CDR3 in amino acids: CSVQGDGYTF. The CDR3 bases are TGCAGCGTACAGGGCGATGGCTACACCTTC.

The chain's CDR3 is CASSLGTGGQGYTF. CDR3 coding DNA: TGCGCCAGCAGCTTGGGGACAGGGGGCCAGGGCTACACCTTC. The rearrangement joins TRBV5-1 to TRBJ1-2, with TRBD1 matching over 11 bases. This CDR3 region has 14 residues. Trimming removed 0 bases from V and 8 bases from J; junction bases left unmatched: 3. CDR1 is SGHRS, CDR2 YFSETQ, per germline.

The chain couples TRBV7-9 to TRBJ2-5; the D gene is possibly TRBD1 (6 bases). Germline lookup yields CDR1 SEHNR and CDR2 FQNEAQ (reference sequence). Trimming stripped 5 bases from V and 3 bases from J, with 16 bases between. The CDR3 has 15 residues. In DNA form, the CDR3 reads TGTGCCAGCAGCCCAGGACAGTTCGGGGAAGAGACCCAGTACTTC. Its translation: CASSPGQFGEETQYF.

The chain couples TRBV5-6 to TRBJ2-7; D is unresolved. The V gene lost 1 base and the J gene lost 0 bases, with 5 bases spanning the gap. CDR3 size: 13 residues. Germline loops: CDR1 SGHDT, CDR2 YYEEEE. The CDR3 bases are TGTGCCAGCAGCTTGTTTAACTCCTACGAGCAGTACTTC. This encodes CASSLFNSYEQYF. Based on the CDR3 plus reference TRBV5-6 and TRBJ2-7, the full variable domain is DAGVTQSPTHLIKTRGQQVTLRCSPKSGHDTVSWYQQALGQGPQFIFQYYEEEERQRGNFPDRFSGHQFPNYSSELNVNALLLGDSALYLCASSLFNSYEQYFGPGTRLTVT.

This chain joins TRBV5-4 and TRBJ1-4; D possibly corresponds to TRBD1 (6 bases). Germline V CDR1 and CDR2: SGHNT, YYREEE (reference sequence). This CDR3 contains 15 residues. The V end was cut by 4 bases, the J end by 2 bases, with 12 bases between. The CDR3 DNA follows: TGTGCCAGCAGCGGAGGGGGGACGACTAATGAAAAACTGTTTTTT. Its protein product is CASSGGGTTNEKLFF.

The CDR3 is CASSGQGAGGYTF. In DNA, the CDR3 is TGTGCCAGCAGTGGACAGGGAGCCGGTGGCTACACCTTC. J is TRBJ1-2 and V is TRBV2; TRBD1 matches at 7 bases. CDR3 size: 13 residues. Germline loops: CDR1 SNHLY, CDR2 FYNNEI. V lost 4 bases to trimming and J lost 7 bases; unmatched junction nucleotides: 6.

The V call is TRBV2, the J call TRBJ2-5, with 7 nucleotides matching TRBD2. V trimming: 5 bases; J trimming: 3 bases; junction bases outside the gene matches: 12. The germline V gene has CDR1 SNHLY and CDR2 FYNNEI. The length of the CDR3 is 16 residues. CDR3 nucleotides: TGTGCCAGCAGTCGGGGCCTAACTAGCGCTGAAGAGACCCAGTACTTC. The encoded protein is CASSRGLTSAEETQYF.

CDR3 amino acids: CASRRTPGDTEAFF. In DNA, the CDR3 is TGCGCCAGCAGAAGAACTCCGGGGGACACTGAAGCTTTCTTT. The V and J genes are TRBV5-1 and TRBJ1-1; tentatively, D is TRBD1 (5 bases). Germline CDR1 reads SGHRS; CDR2 reads YFSETQ. CDR3 length: 14 amino acids. The ends were cut back, 5 bases at V and 3 bases at J, with 14 bases in the middle.

The genes are TRBV9 and TRBJ2-1; 8 bases map to TRBD2. CDR3 size: 14 residues. Germline V gene sequence: CDR1 SGDLS, CDR2 YYNGEE. The trim removed 0 bases at V and 8 bases at J, leaving 4 bases unmatched. The CDR3 DNA reads as TGTGCCAGCAGCGTAGCGGGAGGGCCGTATGAGCAGTTCTTC. Translating gives CASSVAGGPYEQFF.

The V and J genes are TRBV6-1 and TRBJ1-5; TRBD1 agrees at 7 bases. In germline, CDR1 is MNHNS, CDR2 SASEGT. This CDR3 contains 14 residues. V shed 6 bases, J shed 3 bases, and the junction held 5 bases outside the gene matches. The CDR3 here is CASRPGTDNQPQHF. In nucleotides, the CDR3 is TGTGCCAGCAGGCCCGGGACAGACAATCAGCCCCAGCATTTT.

The chain employs TRBV11-3 and TRBJ2-3, with TRBD1 as a possible D gene (7 bases). This CDR3 region has 15 residues. With 1 base removed from V and 3 bases from J, the gap between germline ends came to 11 bases. The germline CDR1 and CDR2 sequences are SGHNT and YENEEA. The CDR3 DNA reads TGTGCCAGCAGCTTAGGGTCAGGGGGGACAGATACGCAGTATTTT. Its translation is CASSLGSGGTDTQYF.

This chain connects TRBV19 to TRBJ1-4; D is perhaps TRBD1 (6 bases). V dropped 2 bases and J dropped 9 bases, with 22 bases sitting between them. The CDR3 is 17 amino acids. Germline V gene sequence: CDR1 LNHDA, CDR2 SQIVND (reference sequence). CDR3 amino acids: CASSILRGGTDSQKLFF. CDR3 in DNA: TGTGCCAGTAGTATACTCCGGGGGGGCACAGATTCTCAAAAACTGTTTTTT.

This chain uses TRBV5-5 with TRBJ2-7; D is unclear. With 0 bases removed from V and 2 bases from J, the gap between germline ends came to 9 bases. Germline V gene sequence: CDR1 SGHKS, CDR2 YYEKEE (reference sequence). This CDR3 region has 14 residues. CDR3 amino acids: CASSLGQEPYEQYF. The DNA of the CDR3 is TGTGCCAGCAGCTTGGGCCAGGAACCCTACGAGCAGTACTTC.

This clone appeared a single time. The chain has TRBV15 and TRBJ1-4; D remains unclear. Deletions cut 6 bases from V and 8 bases from J, with 19 bases between. Germline assignment: CDR1 LNHNV and CDR2 YYDKDF (reference sequence). The CDR3 is 15 amino acids. CDR3 protein: CATRKLTLSQEKLFF. CDR3 nucleotide sequence: TGTGCCACCAGGAAGTTAACCCTTTCTCAAGAAAAACTGTTTTTT.

CDR3: CASSLSGGMNGIDTQYF. In nucleotides, the CDR3 is TGTGCCAGCAGTTTAAGCGGGGGGATGAATGGGATAGATACGCAGTATTTT. The genes are TRBV28 and TRBJ2-3, with 9 bases matching TRBD2. Trimming removed 2 bases from V and 5 bases from J; junction bases left unmatched: 11. CDR1 is MDHEN and CDR2 is SYDVKM in the germline V gene. The CDR3 is made up of 17 amino acids. Filled out from reference TRBV28 and TRBJ2-3, the complete variable domain reads DVKVTQSSRYLVKRTGEKVFLECVQDMDHENMFWYRQDPGLGLRLIYFSYDVKMKEKGDIPEGYSVSREKKERFSLILESASTNQTSMYLCASSLSGGMNGIDTQYFGPGTRLTVL.

This sequence joins TRBV28 and TRBJ2-3; D unclear. The germline V and J ends were trimmed by 6 bases and 1 base, with 8 bases remaining between them. The CDR3 is made up of 13 amino acids. Germline V gene data show CDR1 as MDHEN and CDR2 as SYDVKM. The chain's CDR3 is CASRGRGTDTQYF. In DNA, the CDR3 is TGTGCCAGCAGGGGTAGGGGCACAGATACGCAGTATTTT.

This clone occurred once. V gene TRBV5-1 combines with J gene TRBJ2-3, with 10 bases lining up with TRBD2. CDR1 and CDR2 (germline): SGHRS, YFSETQ. V lost 6 bases, J lost 3 bases, and 4 bases stayed unmatched. CDR3 length: 14 residues. The CDR3 region is CASKELAGTDTQYF. The CDR3 nucleotides are TGCGCCAGCAAAGAACTAGCGGGAACAGATACGCAGTATTTT.

V usage is TRBV12-2 and J usage is TRBJ2-7; the table names TRBD1, a call not compared with the DNA. TRBV12-2 is tagged as a pseudogene. The CDR3 extends over 17 amino acids. The chain's CDR3 is CASRLKFDTHFPYEQYF. DNA of the CDR3: TGTGCAAGTCGCTTAAAGTTCGACACCCACTTTCCCTACGAGCAGTACTTC.

The rearrangement joins TRBV7-9 to TRBJ2-3; either TRBD1 or TRBD2 may supply D (5 bases each). The CDR3 length is 16 residues. Trimming pared 1 base from V and 0 bases from J, leaving 11 bases between. CDR1 is SEHNR, CDR2 FQNEAQ, per germline (reference sequence). The CDR3 loop is CASSLGGIPSTDTQYF. CDR3 sequence (DNA): TGTGCCAGCAGCTTAGGGGGGATCCCAAGCACAGATACGCAGTATTTT.